Shown below are 7 T cell receptor beta chains from a single sample sequenced in a study of T cells in Graves' hyperthyroidism and ophthalmopathy. Amplification targeted TCR beta CDR3 regions from RNA transcripts. The TCR CDR3 was amplified in a first-round RT-PCR using the HTBI primer set. TCRdb reanalysed the multiplex PCR reads using MiXCR and keeps one entry per CDR3 protein. This table has a few hundred thousand distinct CDR3 sequences, about 18% appearing once. What was sequenced was blood. Receptor source: a woman younger than 30 with Graves' hyperthyroidism.

The chain has TRBV12-3 or TRBV12-4 and TRBJ2-7; a possible D gene is TRBD1 (6 bases). Trimming took off 7 bases at V and 5 bases at J, with 15 bases between the two ends. The CDR3 is made up of 13 amino acids. The CDR3 nucleotides are TGTGCCAGCACCTTAACAGGGCCCGACGAGCAGTACTTC. The encoded protein is CASTLTGPDEQYF.

This clonotype was detected ten times or more. The V and J genes are TRBV29-1 and TRBJ1-2; D gene ambiguous. The V and J ends lost 3 bases and 4 bases respectively, with 9 bases between them. The CDR3 sequence is 12 residues long. Per the germline V gene, CDR1 is SQVTM and CDR2 is ANQGSEA. The CDR3 loop is CSVEHRIYGYTF. The CDR3, as DNA: TGCAGCGTTGAGCACAGAATCTATGGCTACACCTTC.

This clonotype was counted many times. The chain is built from TRBV20-1 and TRBJ1-2; TRBD1 matches at 10 bases. The CDR3 runs 14 residues. The V segment lost 3 bases and the J segment 4 bases; nucleotides outside the gene matches: 5. CDR1 DFQATT and CDR2 SNEGSKA come from the germline V gene (reference sequence). DNA of the CDR3: TGCAGTGCTAGGGTTCGGGACAGGGGCTATGGCTACACCTTC. This codes for CSARVRDRGYGYTF.

This clonotype was found a few times. V usage is TRBV4-1 and J usage is TRBJ1-3; D gene ambiguous. The CDR3 covers 18 residues. Germline V gene lookup returns CDR1 MGHRA and CDR2 YSYEKL. V was cut by 3 bases and J by 0 bases, with 18 bases left in between. CDR3 residues: CASSQEAAFAFSGNTIYF. For the CDR3, the DNA is TGCGCCAGCAGCCAGGAGGCCGCTTTTGCCTTCTCTGGAAACACCATATATTTT.

This clonotype was seen at least ten times. The rearrangement uses TRBV6-5 and TRBJ2-5; 8 bases fit TRBD2. The CDR3 loop spans 15 amino acids. Germline-derived CDR1 and CDR2 are MNHEY and SVGAGI. The V gene end was trimmed by 3 bases and the J gene end by 2 bases; junction bases not matched to a gene: 5. Written as DNA, the CDR3 is TGTGCCAGCAGTTATCTCGGGACTAGTCAAGAGACCCAGTACTTC. Translated, it gives CASSYLGTSQETQYF.

The chain links TRBV6-5 to TRBJ2-7; D unclear. The germline V gene has CDR1 MNHEY and CDR2 SVGAGI. V gave up 3 bases and J gave up 0 bases, with 12 bases separating them. The CDR3 has 15 amino acids. CDR3 region: CASSYSQIRSYEQYF. CDR3 in DNA: TGTGCCAGCAGTTATTCACAGATTCGCTCCTACGAGCAGTACTTC.

The sample holds many counts of this clonotype. The genes are TRBV7-8 and TRBJ2-5; TRBD2 aligns across 12 bases. Germline V gene sequence: CDR1 SGHVS, CDR2 FQNEAQ. The ends lost 3 bases at V and 5 bases at J; junction bases unmatched: 13. The CDR3 contains 18 residues. CDR3 in amino acids: CASSFLPSGGDPLETQYF. CDR3 in DNA: TGTGCCAGCAGCTTTTTGCCTAGCGGGGGGGACCCACTTGAGACCCAGTACTTC.